This TCR beta chain was recovered during a study of Ad26.COV2.S vaccination and SARS-CoV-2 variants. Study context: The study gave Ad26.COV2.S intramuscularly, once or twice 56 days apart.

The sample's treatment: roughly 20 received Ad26.COV2.S at low or high dose, single or two shots; roughly five received placebo; per-sample allocation not given. The samples date from day 63 after the first vaccine or placebo injection. Trimming took 0 bases from V and 5 from J, leaving 14 bases between them. CDR1 is MNHEY, CDR2 SVGEGT, per germline. This CDR3 is 15 amino acids long. Study results and caveats: Vaccinated individuals (as opposed to placebo recipients) had higher spike-specific TCR breadth. After vaccination, substantial breadth of spike-specific CD8+ and CD4+ responses was reported.

Sequencing used immunoSEQ multiplex PCR; TCRdb keeps in-frame clones, though not all of them. The table shows roughly 380,000 clones, with around 86% occurring only once. Comments on this clone: Its antigen is not identified.

The sequence was obtained from a person aged 18-65 years who received the Ad26.COV2.S COVID-19 vaccine or a placebo. This rearrangement joins TRBV6-2 or TRBV6-3 to TRBJ2-7; tentative D call: TRBD1 (5 bases). The source material was peripheral blood, sampled in a trial of Ad26.COV2.S vaccine versus placebo. Here the CDR3 DNA reads TGTGCCAGCAGTTACTCAGATAGGGGCCCCCACGAGCAGTACTTC. It specifies CASSYSDRGPHEQYF.